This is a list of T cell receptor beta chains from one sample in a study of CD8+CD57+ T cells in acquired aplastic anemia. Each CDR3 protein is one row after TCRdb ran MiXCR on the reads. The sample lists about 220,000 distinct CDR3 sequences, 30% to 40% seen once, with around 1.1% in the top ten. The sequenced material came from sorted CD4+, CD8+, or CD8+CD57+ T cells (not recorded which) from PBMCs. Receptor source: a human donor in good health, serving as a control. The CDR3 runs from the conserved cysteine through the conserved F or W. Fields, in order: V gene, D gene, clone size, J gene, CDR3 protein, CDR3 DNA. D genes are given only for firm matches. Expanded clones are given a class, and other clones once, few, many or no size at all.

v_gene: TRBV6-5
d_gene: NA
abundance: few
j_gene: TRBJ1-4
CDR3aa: CASSNPNEKLFF
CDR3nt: TGTGCCAGCAGTAACCCTAATGAAAAACTGTTTTTT

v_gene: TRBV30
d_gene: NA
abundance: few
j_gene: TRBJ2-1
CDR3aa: CAWSVGWGLGNEQFF
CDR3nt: TGTGCCTGGAGTGTCGGCTGGGGGCTCGGAAATGAGCAGTTCTTC

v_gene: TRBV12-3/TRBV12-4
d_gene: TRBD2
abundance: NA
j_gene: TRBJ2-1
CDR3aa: CASSSGSARLAGGLGNEQFF
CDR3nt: TGTGCCAGCAGTTCAGGGTCCGCTCGACTAGCGGGAGGGTTAGGGAATGAGCAGTTCTTC

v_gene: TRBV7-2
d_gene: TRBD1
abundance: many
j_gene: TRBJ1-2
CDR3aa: CASSPGGANYGYTF
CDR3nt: TGTGCCAGCAGCCCAGGGGGCGCTAACTATGGCTACACCTTC

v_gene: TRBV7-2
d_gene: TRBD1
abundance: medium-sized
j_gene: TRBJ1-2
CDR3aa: CASSTGGGGYTF
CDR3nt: TGTGCCAGCAGCACAGGGGGCGGTGGCTACACCTTC

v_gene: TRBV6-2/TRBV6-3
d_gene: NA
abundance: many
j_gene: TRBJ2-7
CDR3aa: CATARTYEQYF
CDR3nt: TGTGCCACGGCGCGTACCTACGAGCAGTACTTC

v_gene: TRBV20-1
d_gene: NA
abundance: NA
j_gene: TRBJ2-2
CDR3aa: CSARSYGRIDTGELFF
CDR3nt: TGCAGTGCTAGATCGTACGGGAGAATCGACACCGGGGAGCTGTTTTTT

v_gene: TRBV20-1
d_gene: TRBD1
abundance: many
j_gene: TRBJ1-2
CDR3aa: CSAHRVDSGRGQGGYTF
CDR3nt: TGCAGTGCTCACAGGGTAGACAGCGGCAGGGGGCAAGGTGGCTACACCTTC

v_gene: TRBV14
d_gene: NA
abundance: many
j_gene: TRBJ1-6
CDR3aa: CASSQARGSGSPLHF
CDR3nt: TGTGCCAGCAGCCAGGCGCGGGGATCCGGGTCACCCCTCCACTTT

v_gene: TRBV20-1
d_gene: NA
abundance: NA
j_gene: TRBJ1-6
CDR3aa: CSARDTYSYNSPLHF
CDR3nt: TGCAGTGCTAGGGACACCTACTCCTATAATTCACCCCTCCACTTT

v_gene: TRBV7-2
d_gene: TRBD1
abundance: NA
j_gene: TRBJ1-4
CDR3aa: CTSSPDRGREKLFF
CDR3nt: TGTACCAGCAGCCCGGACAGGGGGCGGGAAAAACTGTTTTTT

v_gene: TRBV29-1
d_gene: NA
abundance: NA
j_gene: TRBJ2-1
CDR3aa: CSVDTLGLNEQFF
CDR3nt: TGCAGCGTTGACACCCTGGGCCTGAATGAGCAGTTCTTC

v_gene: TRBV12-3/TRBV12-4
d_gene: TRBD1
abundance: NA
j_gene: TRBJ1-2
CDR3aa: CASSLAGHRGLGYTF
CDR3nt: TGTGCCAGCAGTTTAGCGGGTCACAGGGGATTGGGCTACACCTTC

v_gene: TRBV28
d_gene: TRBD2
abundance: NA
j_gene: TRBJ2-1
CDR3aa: CASDTSGSGNEQFF
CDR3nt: TGTGCCAGCGATACTAGCGGGAGTGGTAATGAGCAGTTCTTC

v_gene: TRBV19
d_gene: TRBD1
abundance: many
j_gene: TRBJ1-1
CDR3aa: CASSGNQGAYNTEAFF
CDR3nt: TGTGCCAGTAGTGGAAATCAGGGGGCGTACAACACTGAAGCTTTCTTT

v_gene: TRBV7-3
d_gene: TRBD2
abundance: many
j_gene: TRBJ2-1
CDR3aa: CASSRSSSGYNEQFF
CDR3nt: TGTGCCAGCAGCCGTTCGTCTAGCGGTTACAATGAGCAGTTCTTC

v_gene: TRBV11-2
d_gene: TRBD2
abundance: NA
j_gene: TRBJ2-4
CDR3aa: CASSLGLWASGAKNIQYF
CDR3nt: TGTGCCAGCAGCTTAGGTTTGTGGGCTAGCGGGGCCAAAAACATTCAGTACTTC

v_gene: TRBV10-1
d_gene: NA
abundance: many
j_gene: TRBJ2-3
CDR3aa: CASSEIRGRGTDTQYF
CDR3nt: TGCGCCAGCAGTGAGATAAGGGGCAGGGGCACAGATACGCAGTATTTT

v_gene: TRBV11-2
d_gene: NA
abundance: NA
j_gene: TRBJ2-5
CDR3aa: CASSPSSYWGGETQYF
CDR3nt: TGTGCCAGCAGCCCATCGTCGTACTGGGGCGGCGAGACCCAGTACTTC

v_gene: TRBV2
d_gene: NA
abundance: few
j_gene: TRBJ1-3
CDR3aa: CASSDIYSGNTIYF
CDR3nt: TGTGCCAGCAGCGACATCTACTCTGGAAACACCATATATTTT

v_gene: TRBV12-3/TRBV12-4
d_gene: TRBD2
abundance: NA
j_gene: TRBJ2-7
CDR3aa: CASSLQRGRVEQYF
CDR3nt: TGTGCCAGCAGTTTGCAGCGGGGGAGGGTCGAGCAGTACTTC

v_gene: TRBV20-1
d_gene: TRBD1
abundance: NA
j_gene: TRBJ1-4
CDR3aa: CSALRTGEKLFF
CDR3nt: TGCAGTGCCCTTAGGACAGGGGAAAAACTGTTTTTT

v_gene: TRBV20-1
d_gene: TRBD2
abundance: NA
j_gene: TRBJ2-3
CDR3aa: CSATLAGATDTQYF
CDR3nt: TGCAGTGCCACGCTAGCGGGAGCGACAGATACGCAGTATTTT

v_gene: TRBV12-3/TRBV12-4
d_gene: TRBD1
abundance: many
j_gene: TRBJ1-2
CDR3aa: CASSPRGYYGYTF
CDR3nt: TGTGCCAGCAGCCCCAGGGGGTACTATGGCTACACCTTC

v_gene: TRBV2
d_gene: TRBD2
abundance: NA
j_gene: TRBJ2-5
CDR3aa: CASSRSGGVETQYF
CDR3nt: TGTGCCAGCAGCCGTAGCGGGGGGGTAGAGACCCAGTACTTC

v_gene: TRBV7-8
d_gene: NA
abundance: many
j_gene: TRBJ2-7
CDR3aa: CASSLTFGSYEQYF
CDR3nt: TGTGCCAGCAGCTTAACGTTTGGTTCCTACGAGCAGTACTTC

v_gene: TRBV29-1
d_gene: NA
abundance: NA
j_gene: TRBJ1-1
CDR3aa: CSVEVRTGDAEAFF
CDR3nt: TGCAGCGTTGAGGTTCGGACGGGAGACGCTGAAGCTTTCTTT

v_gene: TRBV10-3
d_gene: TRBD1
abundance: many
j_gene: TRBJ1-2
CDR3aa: CAISSNPGQGFTF
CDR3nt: TGTGCCATCAGTAGTAATCCGGGACAGGGGTTCACCTTC

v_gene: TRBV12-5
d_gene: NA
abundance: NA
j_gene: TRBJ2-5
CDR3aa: CASGLLDVSRPRETQYF
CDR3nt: TGTGCTAGTGGTTTGCTCGACGTAAGCCGACCCCGAGAGACCCAGTACTTC

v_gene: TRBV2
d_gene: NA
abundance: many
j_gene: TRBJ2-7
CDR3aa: CASSEGGSLGEQYF
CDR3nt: TGTGCCAGCAGTGAGGGGGGCTCGCTGGGGGAGCAGTACTTC

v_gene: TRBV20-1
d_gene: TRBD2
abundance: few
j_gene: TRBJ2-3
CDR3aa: CSARRGGAGTDTQYF
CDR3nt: TGCAGTGCTAGACGCGGGGGGGCTGGGACAGATACGCAGTATTTT

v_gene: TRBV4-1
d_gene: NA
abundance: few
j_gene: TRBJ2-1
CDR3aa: CASSQPRTHNEQFF
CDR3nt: TGCGCCAGCAGCCAGCCGCGAACTCATAATGAGCAGTTCTTC

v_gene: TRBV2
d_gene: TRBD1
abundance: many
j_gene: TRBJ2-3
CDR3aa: CASSAFGRGRTDTQYF
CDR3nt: TGTGCCAGCAGTGCATTCGGCAGGGGGCGGACAGATACGCAGTATTTT

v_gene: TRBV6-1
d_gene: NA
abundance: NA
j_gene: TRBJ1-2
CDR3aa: CASRASVDTVSLGYTF
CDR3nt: TGTGCCAGCAGAGCCTCAGTGGATACCGTATCCTTAGGCTACACCTTC

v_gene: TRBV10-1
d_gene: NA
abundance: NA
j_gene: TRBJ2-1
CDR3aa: CASNMGLNNEQFF
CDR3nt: TGCGCCAGCAACATGGGACTGAACAATGAGCAGTTCTTC

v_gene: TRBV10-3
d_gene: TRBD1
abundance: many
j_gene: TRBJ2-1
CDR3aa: CAISGQASSYNEQFF
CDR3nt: TGTGCCATCAGCGGACAGGCTAGCTCCTACAATGAGCAGTTCTTC

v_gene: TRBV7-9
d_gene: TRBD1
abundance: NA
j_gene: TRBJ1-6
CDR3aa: CASSGRDRVNSPLHF
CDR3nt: TGTGCCAGCAGCGGTAGGGACAGGGTTAATTCACCCCTCCACTTT

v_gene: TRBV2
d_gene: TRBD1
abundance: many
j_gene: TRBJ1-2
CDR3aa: CASRDRANYGYTF
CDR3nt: TGTGCCAGCAGGGACAGGGCTAACTATGGCTACACCTTC

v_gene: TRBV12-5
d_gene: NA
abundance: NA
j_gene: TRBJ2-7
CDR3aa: CASRLTLKGHRSRQYF
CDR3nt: TGTGCTAGTCGTTTGACCCTGAAGGGACATCGCTCCCGGCAGTACTTC

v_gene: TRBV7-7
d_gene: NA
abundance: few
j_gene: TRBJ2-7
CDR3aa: CASSLAETYEQYF
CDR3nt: TGTGCTAGCAGCTTAGCAGAAACCTACGAGCAGTACTTC

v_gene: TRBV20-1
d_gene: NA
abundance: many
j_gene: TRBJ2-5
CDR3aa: CSARTTSQETQYF
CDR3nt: TGCAGTGCTAGGACGACCTCACAAGAGACCCAGTACTTC

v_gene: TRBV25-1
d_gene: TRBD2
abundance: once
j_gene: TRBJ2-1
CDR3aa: CASSTTSGGAREQFF
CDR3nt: TGTGCCAGCTCGACGACTAGCGGGGGGGCTAGGGAGCAGTTCTTC

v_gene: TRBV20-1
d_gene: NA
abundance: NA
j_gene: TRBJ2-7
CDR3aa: CSAPASTHYGQYF
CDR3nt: TGCAGTGCCCCGGCCTCCACCCACTACGGGCAGTACTTC

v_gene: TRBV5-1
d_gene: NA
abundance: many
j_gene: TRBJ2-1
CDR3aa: CASSLEVGYNEQFF
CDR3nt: TGCGCCAGCAGCTTGGAAGTGGGCTACAATGAGCAGTTCTTC

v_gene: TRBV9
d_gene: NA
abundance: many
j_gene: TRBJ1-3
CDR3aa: CASSSYVGWGNTIYF
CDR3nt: TGTGCCAGCAGCTCCTACGTGGGGTGGGGAAACACCATATATTTT

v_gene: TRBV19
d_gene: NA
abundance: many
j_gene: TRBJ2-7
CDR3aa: CASRATGTYEQYF
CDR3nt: TGTGCCAGTAGGGCGACAGGTACCTACGAGCAGTACTTC

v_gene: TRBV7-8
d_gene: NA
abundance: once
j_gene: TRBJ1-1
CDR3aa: CASSLGGRMNTEAFF
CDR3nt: TGTGCCAGCAGCTTAGGGGGACGGATGAACACTGAAGCCTTCTTT

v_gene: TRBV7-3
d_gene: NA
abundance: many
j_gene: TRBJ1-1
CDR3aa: CASSETGNTEAFF
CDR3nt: TGTGCCAGCAGCGAAACGGGAAACACTGAAGCTTTCTTT

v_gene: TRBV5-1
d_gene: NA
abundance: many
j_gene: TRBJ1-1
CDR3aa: CASSYLLSENTEAFF
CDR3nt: TGCGCCAGCAGCTACCTGTTGTCCGAGAACACTGAAGCTTTCTTT

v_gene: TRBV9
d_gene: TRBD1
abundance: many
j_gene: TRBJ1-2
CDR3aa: CASSANRDRVGGYTF
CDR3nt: TGTGCCAGCAGTGCGAACCGGGACAGGGTAGGTGGCTACACCTTC

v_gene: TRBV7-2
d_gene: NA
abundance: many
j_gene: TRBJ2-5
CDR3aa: CASSLASTIQETQYF
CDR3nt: TGTGCCAGCAGCTTAGCGTCGACTATACAAGAGACCCAGTACTTC

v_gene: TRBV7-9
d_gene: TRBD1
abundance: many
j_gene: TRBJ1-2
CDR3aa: CASSTTGSGYGYTF
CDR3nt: TGTGCCAGCAGCACGACAGGGTCGGGCTATGGCTACACCTTC

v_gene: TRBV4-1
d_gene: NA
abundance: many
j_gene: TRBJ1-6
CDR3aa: CASSQGLVPLHF
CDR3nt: TGCGCCAGCAGCCAGGGGCTCGTCCCCCTCCACTTT